A single sample gave rise to the 25 T cell receptor beta chains below, sequenced in a study of control samples from healthy donors and cancer patients (dated by TCRdb to about 2020). Libraries were constructed by the immunoSEQ multiplex PCR assay. TCRdb retrieved this table from immuneACCESS and kept in-frame rearrangements only. Not all clones are present; in checked studies, unresolved V genes account for under half, and no reason is known for the remainder. This sample lists tens of thousands of clones; roughly 89% were detected once. 1.5% to 2% of the sample is in the top ten clones. The sequenced sample consisted of PBMCs. Receptor source: a woman aged 55-75 years with head and neck cancer.

The chain recombines TRBV7-2 with TRBJ1-4; weak D call: TRBD1 (5 bases). V was pared by 0 bases and J by 7 bases, with 12 bases between. Per germline, CDR1 SGHTA and CDR2 FQGNSA. CDR3 length equals 15 residues. CDR3 DNA: TGTGCCAGCAGCTTAGCGGGGACGGTCGGTGAAAAACTGTTTTTT. It specifies CASSLAGTVGEKLFF.

DNA for the CDR3: TGTGCCAGCAGTTCCCCGGGACTAGCAGGTGATACGCAGTATTTT. This codes for CASSSPGLAGDTQYF. The genes are TRBV28 and TRBJ2-3, with TRBD2 identical over 9 bases. There are 15 residues in the CDR3. V shed 4 bases and J 6 bases; nucleotides not matched to a gene: 8. Germline values: CDR1 MDHEN, CDR2 SYDVKM.

The J gene is TRBJ2-7, the V gene TRBV7-9; 9 nucleotides match TRBD2. The germline gives CDR1 SEHNR, CDR2 FQNEAQ (reference sequence). Trimming took 3 bases from V and 5 from J; bases not matched to a gene: 5. The CDR3 loop spans 14 amino acids. DNA for the CDR3: TGTGCCAGCAGCTTGACTAGCGGTTCTCACGAGCAGTACTTC. Its translation: CASSLTSGSHEQYF.

The rearrangement joins TRBV2 to TRBJ2-7; D is ambiguous. Germline V gives CDR1 SNHLY, CDR2 FYNNEI. CDR3 length: 14 residues. V dropped 2 bases and J dropped 2 bases, with 10 bases sitting between them. For the CDR3, the DNA is TGTGCCAGCAGTGAATTAGCCAGTACCTACGAGCAGTACTTC. Translation gives CASSELASTYEQYF.

The gene calls are TRBV9 and TRBJ2-5; 14 bases map to TRBD2. CDR3 length: 16 residues. Per germline, CDR1 SGDLS and CDR2 YYNGEE. The junction had 6 bases not matched to a gene; V was cut back by 3 bases and J by 5 bases. CDR3 DNA sequence: TGTGCCAGCAGCGCAGGACTAGCGGGAGGTTGGGAGACCCAGTACTTC. Translating gives CASSAGLAGGWETQYF.

V gene TRBV5-1 combines with J gene TRBJ2-5; 7 bases align to TRBD2. The germline V gene has CDR1 SGHRS and CDR2 YFSETQ. V lost 3 bases, J lost 0 bases, and 5 bases stayed unmatched. CDR3 size: 15 residues. DNA for the CDR3: TGCGCCAGCAGCTCCGGCGGGAGAAACCAAGAGACCCAGTACTTC. As protein: CASSSGGRNQETQYF.

CDR3: CASVRGRAEAFF. CDR3 sequence (DNA): TGTGCCAGCGTGCGTGGTCGGGCTGAAGCTTTCTTT. This chain links TRBV6-5 with TRBJ1-1; D not resolved. With 8 bases removed from V and 6 bases from J, the gap between germline ends came to 13 bases. Per germline, CDR1 MNHEY and CDR2 SVGAGI. The CDR3 length is 12 residues.

The genes are TRBV7-2 and TRBJ1-6, with TRBD1 as a possible D gene (5 bases). The CDR3 totals 16 residues. Between the trimmed V and J ends, which lost 1 base and 5 bases, there was a span of 12 bases. Germline values: CDR1 SGHTA, CDR2 FQGNSA. Here the CDR3 reads CASSLEVGDNNSPLHF. In DNA form, the CDR3 reads TGTGCCAGCAGCTTAGAAGTGGGGGATAATAATTCACCCCTCCACTTT.

This chain joins TRBV5-1 and TRBJ2-3, with 9 positions matching TRBD2. V trimming: 4 bases; J trimming: 2 bases; junction bases outside the gene matches: 2. CDR3 size: 14 residues. Germline V gives CDR1 SGHRS, CDR2 YFSETQ. The CDR3 DNA sequence: TGCGCCAGCAGCCCGGGACTAGCCACAGATACGCAGTATTTT. Translating it yields CASSPGLATDTQYF.

The CDR3 DNA follows: TGTGCCAGCGCTCTACTTCGGACTAGCACCAACACCGGGGAGCTGTTTTTT. This gives the protein CASALLRTSTNTGELFF. The V gene is TRBV5-4, the J gene TRBJ2-2; 8 bases are a match to TRBD2. The CDR3 loop spans 17 amino acids. Germline CDR1 is SGHNT and CDR2 is YYREEE (reference sequence). The V gene end was trimmed by 7 bases and the J gene end by 2 bases; junction bases not matched to a gene: 13.

The chain recombines TRBV7-9 with TRBJ2-2; either TRBD1 or TRBD2 may supply D (6 bases each). The CDR3 sequence is 17 residues long. Germline values: CDR1 SEHNR, CDR2 FQNEAQ (reference sequence). The V and J ends lost 1 base and 0 bases respectively, with 12 bases between them. The CDR3, as DNA: TGTGCCAGCAGCTTAGGGAGGGGGGTAGCGAACACCGGGGAGCTGTTTTTT. It translates to CASSLGRGVANTGELFF.

This clone was seen only a few times. DNA of the CDR3: TGTGCCAGCACCCCGCCCCCGGGACAGGGGGCGTACGAGCAGTACTTC. Translation: CASTPPPGQGAYEQYF. V is TRBV27 and J is TRBJ2-7; 12 bases line up with TRBD1. The CDR3 totals 16 residues. CDR1 MNHEY and CDR2 SMNVEV come from the germline V gene (reference sequence). The V gene end was trimmed by 7 bases and the J gene end by 4 bases; junction bases not matched to a gene: 11.

V is TRBV6-2 or TRBV6-3 and J is TRBJ2-4, with no clear D. V was trimmed by 1 base and J by 0 bases, leaving 13 bases between them. Germline CDR1 and CDR2: MNHEY and SVGEGT. The CDR3 runs 17 residues. The CDR3 loop reads CASSYFGLSLAKNIQYF. In nucleotides, the CDR3 is TGTGCCAGCAGTTACTTCGGGTTGTCTTTAGCCAAAAACATTCAGTACTTC.

The chain carries TRBV4-3 and TRBJ2-1; TRBD2 is a possible D gene (6 bases). The CDR3 totals 16 residues. Per germline, CDR1 LGHNA and CDR2 YSLEER. The V end was cut by 0 bases, the J end by 4 bases, with 13 bases between. This chain's CDR3 is CASSQELVGGYNEQFF. The CDR3 nucleotides read TGCGCCAGCAGCCAAGAACTAGTCGGGGGTTACAATGAGCAGTTCTTC.

The V gene is TRBV5-1, the J gene TRBJ1-4, with D possibly matching TRBD1 (5 bases). Germline CDR1 and CDR2: SGHRS and YFSETQ. The CDR3 has 15 amino acids. V dropped 5 bases and J dropped 7 bases, with 18 bases sitting between them. The CDR3 sequence is CASRGTGAAGEKLFF. In DNA form, the CDR3 reads TGCGCCAGCAGGGGGACGGGCGCAGCGGGTGAAAAACTGTTTTTT.

Here the CDR3 reads CASSGGQGASETQYF. The CDR3, as DNA: TGCGCCAGCAGTGGGGGACAGGGGGCTTCAGAGACCCAGTACTTC. This chain connects TRBV10-1 to TRBJ2-5; 12 bases are a match to TRBD1. Germline V gene sequence: CDR1 WNHNN, CDR2 SYGVQD (reference sequence). CDR3 length: 15 residues. J lost 4 bases, V lost 4 bases, and 4 bases had no gene match.

The CDR3: CASTGQGDQPQHF. Written as DNA, the CDR3 is TGTGCCAGCACCGGGCAGGGGGATCAGCCCCAGCATTTT. The V gene is TRBV6-5, the J gene TRBJ1-5; 7 bases line up with TRBD1. Germline V gives CDR1 MNHEY, CDR2 SVGAGI. This CDR3 comprises 13 residues. Trimming removed 7 bases from V and 5 bases from J; junction bases left unmatched: 5.

The sample holds a few counts of this clone. The rearrangement uses TRBV3-1 (or the pseudogene TRBV3-2) and TRBJ2-1, with 9 bases that match TRBD2. The germline V gene has CDR1 LGHDT and CDR2 YNNKEL (reference sequence). The CDR3 runs to 17 residues. V lost 0 bases and J lost 4; bases outside the gene matches: 7. CDR3 coding DNA: TGTGCCAGCAGCCAAGATTGGTCTAGCGGGGCTTACAATGAGCAGTTCTTC. It codes for CASSQDWSSGAYNEQFF.

This clone was observed a single time. Additional DNA sequences in this sample encode the identical CDR3. The chain recombines TRBV5-4 with TRBJ1-1; unclear D gene. Trimming removed 2 bases from V and 0 bases from J, with 5 bases in between. Per germline, CDR1 SGHNT and CDR2 YYREEE (reference sequence). This CDR3 is built from 13 residues. CDR3 nucleotide sequence: TGTGCCAGCAGCTTAGACTTGAACACTGAAGCTTTCTTT. Translated, it gives CASSLDLNTEAFF.

This clone was counted a single time. V is TRBV4-1 and J is TRBJ1-1, with 7 bases fitting TRBD1. There are 15 residues in the CDR3. Germline trimming cut 3 bases from V and 3 bases from J; bases unmatched to any gene: 7. The V gene's germline CDR1 is MGHRA and CDR2 YSYEKL. Here the CDR3 DNA reads TGCGCCAGCAGCCATAAAACAGGGGTAGACACTGAAGCTTTCTTT. It yields the protein CASSHKTGVDTEAFF.

This chain uses TRBV7-9 with TRBJ2-2; TRBD2 aligns across 7 bases. The CDR3 spans 17 residues. Germline CDR1 reads SEHNR; CDR2 reads FQNEAQ (reference sequence). The V segment lost 2 bases and the J segment 6 bases; nucleotides outside the gene matches: 12. The CDR3: CASSLIKREGRPGELFF. As DNA, the CDR3 is TGTGCCAGCAGCTTAATTAAGAGGGAGGGCCGACCCGGGGAGCTGTTTTTT.

The V call is TRBV4-1, the J call TRBJ2-7; D is perhaps TRBD1 (5 bases). Germline CDR1 reads MGHRA; CDR2 reads YSYEKL. The CDR3 spans 17 residues. Deletions cut 1 base from V and 1 base from J, with 17 bases between. The CDR3 here is CASSQGVRGGRSYEQYF. The CDR3 nucleotides read TGCGCCAGCAGCCAAGGGGTTAGGGGTGGAAGATCCTACGAGCAGTACTTC.

The chain employs TRBV5-5 and TRBJ2-5; possibly TRBD1 for D (5 bases). The CDR3 spans 16 residues. From germline, CDR1 is SGHKS and CDR2 YYEKEE (reference sequence). V lost 0 bases and J 7 bases, leaving 19 bases between the germline ends. CDR3 loop: CASSLEPRQTGGTQYF. The CDR3 nucleotides are TGTGCCAGCAGCTTGGAGCCGCGACAGACGGGCGGGACCCAGTACTTC.

This chain joins TRBV24-1 and TRBJ2-2, with 7 positions matching TRBD2. Germline V gene lookup returns CDR1 KGHDR and CDR2 SFDVKD. The CDR3 sequence is 16 residues long. J lost 4 bases, V lost 9 bases, and 13 bases had no gene match. The CDR3 spells CATSPAGVLGTGELFF. DNA for the CDR3: TGTGCCACCTCCCCTGCGGGGGTATTGGGCACCGGGGAGCTGTTTTTT.

A single count supports this clone. The chain carries TRBV4-1 and TRBJ2-1; the D gene is possibly TRBD2 (6 bases). With 0 bases removed from V and 7 bases from J, the gap between germline ends came to 19 bases. This CDR3 has 17 amino acids. The germline V gene has CDR1 MGHRA and CDR2 YSYEKL. This CDR3 reads CASSQDRLADGGNEQFF. In DNA form, the CDR3 reads TGCGCCAGCAGCCAAGATCGCCTAGCCGACGGAGGGAATGAGCAGTTCTTC.